This T cell receptor beta chain appears in the sequencing data of a study of Ad26.COV2.S vaccination and SARS-CoV-2 variants. The overall study: Intramuscular Ad26.COV2.S doses were given once or twice, 56 days apart.

CDR3 size: 14 residues. Germline V gene sequence: CDR1 SGHVS, CDR2 FNYEAQ. Germline trimming cut 5 bases from V and 1 base from J; bases unmatched to any gene: 2. Study-level points and caveats: Among vaccine recipients, spike-specific TCR breadth exceeded that of placebo recipients. It was found that vaccine and placebo recipients had similar non-spike TCR breadth.

This sample's treatment: around 19 received Ad26.COV2.S at low or high dose, single or two shots; about 5 received placebo; per-sample allocation not given. Repertoires come from day 63 after the first vaccine or placebo injection. The donor was a Boston adult aged 18-55 years. The table came from immunoSEQ multiplex PCR; TCRdb's copy has only in-frame clones and leaves some out. The data show hundreds of thousands of clones, around 87% seen once. Concerning this clone itself: Its matching antigen is unknown.

This chain joins TRBV7-6 and TRBJ1-1; 9 nucleotides match TRBD1. The receptor's source is a person between 18 and 65 years old who received the Ad26.COV2.S COVID-19 vaccine or a placebo. The source was peripheral blood, collected in a trial of Ad26.COV2.S vaccine versus placebo. The CDR3 bases are TGTGCCAGCAGCGAGGGACAGGGGAACACTGAAGCTTTCTTT. This codes for CASSEGQGNTEAFF. Complete variable domain (other parts from reference TRBV7-6 and TRBJ1-1): GAGVSQSPRYKVTKRGQDVALRCDPISGHVSLYWYRQALGQGPEFLTYFNYEAQQDKSGLPNDRFSAERPEGSISTLTIQRTEQRDSAMYRCASSEGQGNTEAFFGQGTRLTVV.